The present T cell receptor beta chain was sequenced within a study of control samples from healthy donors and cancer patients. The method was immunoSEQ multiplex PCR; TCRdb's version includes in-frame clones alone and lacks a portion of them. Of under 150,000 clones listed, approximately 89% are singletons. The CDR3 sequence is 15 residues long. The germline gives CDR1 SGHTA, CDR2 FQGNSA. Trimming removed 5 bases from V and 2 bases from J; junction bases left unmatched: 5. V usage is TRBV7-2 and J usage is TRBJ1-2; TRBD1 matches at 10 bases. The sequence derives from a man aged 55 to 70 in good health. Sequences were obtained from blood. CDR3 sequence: CASSPPGQGNYGYTF. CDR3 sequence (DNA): TGTGCCAGCAGCCCCCCGGGACAGGGGAACTATGGCTACACCTTC. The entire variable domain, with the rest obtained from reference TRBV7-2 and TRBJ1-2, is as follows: GAGVSQSPSNKVTEKGKDVELRCDPISGHTALYWYRQSLGQGLEFLIYFQGNSAPDKSGLPSDRFSAERTGGSVSTLTIQRTQQEDSAVYLCASSPPGQGNYGYTFGSGTRLTVV.